The entry below describes one TCR beta chain. The sample is drawn from a study of Ad26.COV2.S vaccination and SARS-CoV-2 variants. Sequenced by immunoSEQ multiplex PCR; TCRdb stores in-frame clones only, minus some. This sample has 300,000 to 500,000 clones, with approximately 90% found just once. Germline-derived CDR1 and CDR2 are SGHDT and YYEEEE. The CDR3 loop spans 14 amino acids. V was pared by 4 bases and J by 0 bases, with 8 bases between. The treatment is: 15 to 20 received Ad26.COV2.S at low or high dose, single or two shots; 5 received placebo; per-sample allocation not given. Specimen acquisition occurred on day 63 following the initial vaccine or placebo injection.

The genes are TRBV5-6 and TRBJ1-5; TRBD1 might be the D (6 bases). Specimen: peripheral blood, collected in a trial of Ad26.COV2.S vaccine versus placebo. The clonotype comes from a person between 18 and 65 years old who received the Ad26.COV2.S COVID-19 vaccine or a placebo. The CDR3 loop is CASSQGFSNQPQHF. The CDR3 DNA reads as TGTGCCAGCAGCCAGGGGTTTAGCAATCAGCCCCAGCATTTT. The variable domain in full, with the rest retrieved from reference TRBV5-6 and TRBJ1-5, is DAGVTQSPTHLIKTRGQQVTLRCSPKSGHDTVSWYQQALGQGPQFIFQYYEEEERQRGNFPDRFSGHQFPNYSSELNVNALLLGDSALYLCASSQGFSNQPQHFGDGTRLSIL.